This T cell receptor (beta chain) derives from a study of control samples from healthy donors and cancer patients. Assay: immunoSEQ multiplex PCR; the TCRdb copy retains only in-frame clones and omits some. The table shows 120,000 or so clones, with roughly 90% occurring only once. V lost 1 base and J 0 bases, leaving 7 bases between the germline ends. Per the germline V gene, CDR1 is SEHNR and CDR2 is FQNEAQ (reference sequence). This CDR3 is built from 15 residues. This clonotype originated in a woman between 55 and 75 years old with lung cancer. The sample taken for sequencing was PBMCs. The rearrangement uses TRBV7-9 and TRBJ2-1, with a weak D call TRBD1 (6 bases). CDR3 sequence (DNA): TGTGCCAGCAGCTTAGTCAGGGGCTCCTACAATGAGCAGTTCTTC. This codes for CASSLVRGSYNEQFF.